Each of the 24 T cell receptor beta chains below was sequenced from the same sample in a study of T cells in localized non-small cell lung cancer (TCRdb year 2020). To prepare the library, the immunoSEQ multiplex PCR assay was applied. TCRdb limited this immuneACCESS table to in-frame rearrangements with V and J called. A share of clones is missing; checked studies link under half to unresolved V genes, and the rest is unexplained. The sample has roughly 4,400 clones on record, 32% of them singletons. The top ten hold less than 15% of the sample. This material consisted of lung tumor tissue, taken before any cancer treatment. The receptors originated from a male donor at least 60 years old with stage III lung adenocarcinoma.

The chain carries TRBV5-1 and TRBJ2-3; TRBD2 matches at 10 bases. After removal of 0 bases from V and 3 bases from J, the junction contained 10 bases not matched to a gene. The CDR3 sequence is 18 residues long. Looked up from germline, CDR1 is SGHRS and CDR2 is YFSETQ. The CDR3 bases are TGCGCCAGCAGCTTGGAAGCTAGCGGGAGCCGTGGGACAGATACGCAGTATTTT. Its protein is CASSLEASGSRGTDTQYF.

This clone was observed a handful of times. CDR3 region: CASSLSSVSNEQFF. The CDR3 DNA reads TGTGCCAGCAGCTTATCTTCGGTTAGCAATGAGCAGTTCTTC. The chain links TRBV11-3 to TRBJ2-1; D call uncertain. CDR1 SGHNT and CDR2 YENEEA come from the germline V gene. V was cut by 2 bases and J by 6 bases, with 11 bases left in between. CDR3 length: 14 residues.

This clone was detected only a few times. This chain uses TRBV18 with TRBJ1-2; TRBD1 might be the D (6 bases). Trimming shortened V by 2 bases and J by 3 bases, and 13 bases separated the two germline ends. Germline loops: CDR1 KGHSH, CDR2 LQKENI. The CDR3 covers 15 residues. CDR3 residues: CASSPSFRGDYGYTF. CDR3 in DNA: TGTGCCAGCTCACCAAGTTTCAGGGGCGACTATGGCTACACCTTC.

This clone was recorded at least ten times. V gene TRBV11-3 combines with J gene TRBJ1-1; a possible D gene is TRBD1 (6 bases). In germline, CDR1 is SGHNT, CDR2 YENEEA. V dropped 3 bases and J dropped 1 base, with 12 bases sitting between them. This CDR3 is 15 amino acids long. The CDR3 nucleotides are TGTGCCAGCAGCTTGGACAGCTCGAAGAACACTGAAGCTTTCTTT. It yields the protein CASSLDSSKNTEAFF.

This chain links TRBV11-3 with TRBJ2-1; D ambiguous. The ends were cut back, 5 bases at V and 7 bases at J, with 15 bases in the middle. CDR1 and CDR2 (germline): SGHNT, YENEEA. The CDR3 is 14 amino acids. The CDR3 region is CASSLEMRFNEQFF. In DNA form, the CDR3 reads TGTGCCAGCAGCCTTGAAATGCGGTTTAATGAGCAGTTCTTC.

The V call is TRBV23-1, the J call TRBJ2-5; tentative D call: TRBD1 (5 bases). TRBV23-1 is classed as an ORF, of uncertain function. CDR3 size: 13 residues. Trimming pared 6 bases from V and 4 bases from J, leaving 12 bases between. CDR3 protein: CASSGGQAETQYF. CDR3 bases: TGCGCCAGCAGCGGCGGACAAGCAGAGACCCAGTACTTC.

The gene calls are TRBV6-7 and TRBJ2-7; D is undetermined. TRBV6-7 is assigned to the ORF class and has an uncertain function. This CDR3 contains 11 residues. V was shortened by 5 bases and J by 7 bases, with 9 bases between the two germline ends. The CDR3 reads CASSVGLEQYF. CDR3 bases: TGTGCCAGCAGTGTGGGCCTAGAGCAGTACTTC.

This clone was recorded a few times. The V call is TRBV18, the J call TRBJ1-2; 7 bases are a match to TRBD1. Trimming removed 1 base from V and 8 bases from J; junction bases left unmatched: 4. This CDR3 is 13 amino acids long. Germline CDR1 is KGHSH and CDR2 is LQKENI. The chain's CDR3 is CASSPQGAVGYTF. DNA of the CDR3: TGTGCCAGCTCACCACAGGGGGCTGTGGGCTACACCTTC.

The chain joins TRBV6-7 to TRBJ2-3, with unresolved D. TRBV6-7 is recorded as an ORF, its role being uncertain. The CDR3 is made up of 11 amino acids. Trimming left V 7 bases short and J 2 bases short, with 4 bases between. CDR3 bases: TGTGCCAGCACCAACACAGATACGCAGTATTTT. Its protein is CASTNTDTQYF.

The chain links TRBV19 to TRBJ2-3; D remains ambiguous. CDR3 length equals 13 residues. From germline, CDR1 is LNHDA and CDR2 SQIVND (reference sequence). Trimming stripped 3 bases from V and 5 bases from J, with 9 bases between. CDR3 amino acids: CASSIYDGDTQYF. For the CDR3, the DNA is TGTGCCAGTAGTATTTATGACGGAGATACGCAGTATTTT.

The table lists this clone with a few counts. The rearrangement links TRBV30 to TRBJ1-4, with D maybe TRBD1 (5 bases). The CDR3 is 15 residues long. Looked up from germline, CDR1 is GTSNPN and CDR2 is SVGIG (reference sequence). Trimming took off 2 bases at V and 8 bases at J, with 18 bases between the two ends. The CDR3 loop is CAWSSGGSSNEKLFF. The CDR3 DNA sequence: TGTGCCTGGAGTAGCGGGGGGAGTTCGAACGAAAAACTGTTTTTT.

The rearrangement joins TRBV5-1 to TRBJ2-7, with D possibly called TRBD1 or TRBD2 (5 bases each). There are 14 residues in the CDR3. Germline CDR1 and CDR2: SGHRS and YFSETQ. Trimming shortened V by 4 bases and J by 8 bases, and 19 bases separated the two germline ends. The CDR3 here is CASSPGGGEAKQYF. The DNA of the CDR3 is TGCGCCAGCAGCCCGGGTGGGGGTGAAGCCAAGCAGTACTTC. Variable domain in full (rest from reference TRBV5-1 and TRBJ2-7): KAGVTQTPRYLIKTRGQQVTLSCSPISGHRSVSWYQQTPGQGLQFLFEYFSETQRNKGNFPGRFSGRQFSNSRSEMNVSTLELGDSALYLCASSPGGGEAKQYFGPGTRLTVT.

This clone was seen a handful of times. This chain uses TRBV11-3 with TRBJ1-5; 7 bases align to TRBD1. This CDR3 has 16 amino acids. J lost 0 bases, V lost 5 bases, and 7 bases had no gene match. Germline V CDR1 and CDR2: SGHNT, YENEEA. CDR3 bases: TGTGCCAGCAGCAAAGAAGGGGGCTATAGCAATCAGCCCCAGCATTTT. It codes for CASSKEGGYSNQPQHF.

In its sample, this clone was seen many times. CDR3 sequence reads: CASSRGPVAGAYEQYF. CDR3 sequence (DNA): TGTGCCAGCAGCCGAGGGCCTGTGGCGGGAGCTTACGAGCAGTACTTC. V is TRBV11-3 and J is TRBJ2-7; the match to TRBD2 covers 7 bases. Germline trimming cut 5 bases from V and 4 bases from J; bases unmatched to any gene: 14. The V gene's germline CDR1 is SGHNT and CDR2 YENEEA. The CDR3 runs 16 residues.

The chain has TRBV5-1 and TRBJ1-4; D remains unclear. The CDR3 runs to 15 residues. Trimming stripped 7 bases from V and 0 bases from J, with 13 bases between. Germline V gene data show CDR1 as SGHRS and CDR2 as YFSETQ. The CDR3 nucleotides are TGCGCCAGCCGTGGGCAGATTGCAACTAATGAAAAACTGTTTTTT. This sequence encodes CASRGQIATNEKLFF.

The gene calls are TRBV10-2 and TRBJ2-3; a weak D match, TRBD2 (5 bases). V shed 8 bases and J shed 4 bases, with 10 bases lying between them. The length of the CDR3 is 12 residues. The germline CDR1 and CDR2 sequences are WSHSY and SAAADI. In DNA, the CDR3 is TGCGCCAGCGGAGTACTAGCAGATACGCAGTATTTT. Its translation: CASGVLADTQYF.

The J gene is TRBJ2-1, the V gene TRBV11-3; 7 bases agree with TRBD2. Germline values: CDR1 SGHNT, CDR2 YENEEA. The CDR3 loop spans 15 amino acids. Germline trimming cut 2 bases from V and 4 bases from J; bases unmatched to any gene: 5. The CDR3 spells CASSLSSGLYNEQFF. DNA of the CDR3: TGTGCCAGCAGCTTAAGTAGCGGGCTATACAATGAGCAGTTCTTC. The variable domain in full, with the rest retrieved from reference TRBV11-3 and TRBJ2-1, is EAGVVQSPRYKIIEKKQPVAFWCNPISGHNTLYWYLQNLGQGPELLIRYENEEAVDDSQLPKDRFSAERLKGVDSTLKIQPAELGDSAVYLCASSLSSGLYNEQFFGPGTRLTVL.

This clone is labeled medium-sized. The chain joins TRBV6-8 to TRBJ1-2, with D possibly TRBD1 on 5 matching bases. Trimming took off 6 bases at V and 1 base at J, with 18 bases between the two ends. CDR1 is MNHGY and CDR2 is SAAAGT in the germline V gene. CDR3 length: 16 residues. CDR3: CASSLPEAGDNYGYTF. CDR3 DNA: TGTGCCAGCAGCCTGCCTGAGGCGGGGGATAACTATGGCTACACCTTC.

The V gene is TRBV6-8, the J gene TRBJ1-2; D not certain. Germline CDR1 MNHGY, CDR2 SAAAGT. Between the trimmed V and J ends, which lost 1 base and 0 bases, there was a span of 6 bases. The CDR3 consists of 14 residues. The CDR3 reads CASSYYVANYGYTF. The CDR3 coding sequence is TGTGCCAGCAGTTACTATGTCGCTAACTATGGCTACACCTTC.

The V call is TRBV25-1, the J call TRBJ2-5; D tentatively fits TRBD1 or TRBD2 (5 bases each). The CDR3 consists of 15 residues. V lost 5 bases to trimming and J lost 5 bases, with 18 bases between them. The V gene's germline CDR1 is MGHDK and CDR2 SYGVNS. The CDR3 DNA is TGTGCCAGCAGTCCGGGGAGTTCTTGGGGGGAGACCCAGTACTTC. Encoded protein: CASSPGSSWGETQYF.

The V gene is TRBV28, the J gene TRBJ2-5; tentative D call: TRBD1 (5 bases). The CDR3 loop spans 14 amino acids. Trimming removed 8 bases from V and 2 bases from J, with 15 bases in between. In germline, CDR1 is MDHEN, CDR2 SYDVKM. This chain's CDR3 is CASGQKTVQETQYF. CDR3 nucleotide sequence: TGTGCCAGCGGACAAAAGACAGTACAAGAGACCCAGTACTTC.

The V call is TRBV10-3, the J call TRBJ2-7; a weak D match, TRBD1 (6 bases). Germline V gives CDR1 ENHRY, CDR2 SYGVKD. This CDR3 has 15 residues. V was pared by 11 bases and J by 4 bases, with 24 bases between. Here the CDR3 DNA reads TGTGCCCCTCACACCAGCGGACAGCTTACTTACGAGCAGTACTTC. Translated, it gives CAPHTSGQLTYEQYF.

This rearrangement joins TRBV10-2 to TRBJ1-1; maybe TRBD1 (5 bases). The CDR3 runs to 13 residues. V lost 2 bases, J lost 2 bases, and 6 bases lay in between. CDR1 is WSHSY and CDR2 is SAAADI in the germline V gene. CDR3 protein: CASSEGANTEAFF. The CDR3, as DNA: TGCGCCAGCAGTGAGGGGGCCAACACTGAAGCTTTCTTT.

This clone was picked up a small number of times. V gene TRBV14 combines with J gene TRBJ2-7; no clear D gene. This CDR3 is 11 amino acids long. Trimming took 4 bases from V and 3 from J, leaving 4 bases between them. Germline V lookup: CDR1 SGHDN, CDR2 FVKESK. CDR3 residues: CASSLDYEQYF. The CDR3 bases are TGTGCCAGCAGCCTTGACTACGAGCAGTACTTC.